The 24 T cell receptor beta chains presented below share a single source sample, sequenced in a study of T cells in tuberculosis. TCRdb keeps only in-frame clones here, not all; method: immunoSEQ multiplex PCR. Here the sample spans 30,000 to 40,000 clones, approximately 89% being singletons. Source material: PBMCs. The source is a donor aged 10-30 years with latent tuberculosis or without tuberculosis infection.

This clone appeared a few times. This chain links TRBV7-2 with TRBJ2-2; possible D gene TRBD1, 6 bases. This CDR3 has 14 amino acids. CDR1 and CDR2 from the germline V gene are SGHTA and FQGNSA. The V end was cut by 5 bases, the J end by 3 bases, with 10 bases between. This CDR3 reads CASSPDRYTGELFF. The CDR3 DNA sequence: TGTGCCAGCAGCCCGGACAGATACACCGGGGAGCTGTTTTTT. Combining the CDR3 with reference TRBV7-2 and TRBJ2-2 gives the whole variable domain GAGVSQSPSNKVTEKGKDVELRCDPISGHTALYWYRQSLGQGLEFLIYFQGNSAPDKSGLPSDRFSAERTGGSVSTLTIQRTQQEDSAVYLCASSPDRYTGELFFGEGSRLTVL.

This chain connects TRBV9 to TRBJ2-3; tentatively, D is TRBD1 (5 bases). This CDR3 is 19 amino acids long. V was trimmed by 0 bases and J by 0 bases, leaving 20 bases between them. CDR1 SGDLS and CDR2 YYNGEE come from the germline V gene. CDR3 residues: CASSVDIGPRGVSTDTQYF. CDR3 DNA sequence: TGTGCCAGCAGCGTAGATATCGGGCCAAGGGGCGTTAGCACAGATACGCAGTATTTT.

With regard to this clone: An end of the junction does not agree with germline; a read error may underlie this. CDR3 nucleotides: TGTGCCAGCAGCTTAGGGCTTATCGGGCAGGGTAAGGACTTC. Translated: CASSLGLIGQGKDF. The chain uses TRBV7-9 and TRBJ2-7, with D tentatively TRBD1 (5 bases). The germline V gene has CDR1 SEHNR and CDR2 FQNEAQ (reference sequence). The CDR3 extends over 14 amino acids.

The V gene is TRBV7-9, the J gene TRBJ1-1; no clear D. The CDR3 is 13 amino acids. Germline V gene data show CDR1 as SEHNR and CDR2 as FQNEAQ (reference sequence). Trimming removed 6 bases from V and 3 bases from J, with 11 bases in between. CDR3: CASSLGVDTEAFF. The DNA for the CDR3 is TGTGCCAGCAGTCTGGGCGTCGACACTGAAGCTTTCTTT.

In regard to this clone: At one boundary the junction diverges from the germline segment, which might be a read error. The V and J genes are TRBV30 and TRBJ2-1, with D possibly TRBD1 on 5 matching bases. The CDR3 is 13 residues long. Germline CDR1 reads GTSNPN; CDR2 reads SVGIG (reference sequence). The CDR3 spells CAWSVGVRGAGVF. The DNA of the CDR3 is TGTGCCTGGAGTGTAGGGGTGAGAGGTGCAGGAGTCTTC.

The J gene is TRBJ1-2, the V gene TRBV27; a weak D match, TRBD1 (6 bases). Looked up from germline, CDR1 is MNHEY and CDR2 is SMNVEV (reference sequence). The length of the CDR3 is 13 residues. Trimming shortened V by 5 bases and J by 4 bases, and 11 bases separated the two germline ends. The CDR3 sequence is CASSPGTPYGYTF. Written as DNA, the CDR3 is TGTGCCAGCAGTCCGGGGACACCCTATGGCTACACCTTC.

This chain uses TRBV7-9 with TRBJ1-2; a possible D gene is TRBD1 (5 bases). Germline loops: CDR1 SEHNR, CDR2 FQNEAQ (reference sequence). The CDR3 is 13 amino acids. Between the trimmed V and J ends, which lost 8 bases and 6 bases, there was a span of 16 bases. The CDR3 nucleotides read TGTGCCAGCTTGGCCCCGGGGGGAAATGGCTACACCTTC. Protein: CASLAPGGNGYTF.

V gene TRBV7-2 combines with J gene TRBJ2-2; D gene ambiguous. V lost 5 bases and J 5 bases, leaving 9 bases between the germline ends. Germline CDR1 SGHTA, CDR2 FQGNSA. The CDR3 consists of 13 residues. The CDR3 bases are TGTGCCAGCAGCCCCCAGGTTACCGGGGAGCTGTTTTTT. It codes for CASSPQVTGELFF.

The CDR3: CAGMGGQGGHEQYF. The CDR3 coding sequence is TGTGCCGGAATGGGGGGTCAGGGGGGTCACGAGCAGTACTTC. V is TRBV27 and J is TRBJ2-7; D is possibly TRBD1 (7 bases). V was cut by 11 bases and J by 5 bases, with 22 bases left in between. This CDR3 contains 14 residues. From germline, CDR1 is MNHEY and CDR2 SMNVEV (reference sequence).

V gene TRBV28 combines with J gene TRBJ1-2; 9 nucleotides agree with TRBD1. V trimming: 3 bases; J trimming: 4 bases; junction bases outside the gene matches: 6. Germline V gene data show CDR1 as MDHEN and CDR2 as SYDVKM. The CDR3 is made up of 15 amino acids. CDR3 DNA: TGTGCCAGCAGTTTGGGACAGGGCTACTTCTATGGCTACACCTTC. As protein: CASSLGQGYFYGYTF.

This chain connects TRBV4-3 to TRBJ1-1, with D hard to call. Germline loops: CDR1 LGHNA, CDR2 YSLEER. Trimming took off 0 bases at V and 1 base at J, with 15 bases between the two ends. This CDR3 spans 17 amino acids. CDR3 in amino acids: CASSQEGAPYSNTEAFF. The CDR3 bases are TGCGCCAGCAGCCAAGAGGGCGCTCCATACTCGAACACTGAAGCTTTCTTT.

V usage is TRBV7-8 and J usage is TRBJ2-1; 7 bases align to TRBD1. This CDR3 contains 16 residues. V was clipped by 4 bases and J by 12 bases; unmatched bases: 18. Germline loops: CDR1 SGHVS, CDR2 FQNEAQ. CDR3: CASSSSGTAPLGGQFF. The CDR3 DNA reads TGTGCCAGCAGCTCCTCCGGGACAGCTCCCTTGGGTGGGCAGTTCTTC.

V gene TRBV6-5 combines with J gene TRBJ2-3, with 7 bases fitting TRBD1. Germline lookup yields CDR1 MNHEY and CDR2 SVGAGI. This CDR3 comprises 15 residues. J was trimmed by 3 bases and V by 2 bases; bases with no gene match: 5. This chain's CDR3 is CASSYEGARTDTQYF. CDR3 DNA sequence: TGTGCCAGCAGTTACGAGGGGGCGCGTACAGATACGCAGTATTTT.

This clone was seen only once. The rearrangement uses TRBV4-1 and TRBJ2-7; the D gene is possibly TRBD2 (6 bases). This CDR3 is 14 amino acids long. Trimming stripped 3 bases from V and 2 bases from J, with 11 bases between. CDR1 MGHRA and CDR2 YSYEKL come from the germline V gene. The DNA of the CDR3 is TGCGCCAGCAGCCACGGGGGACGGCCCTACGAGCAGTACTTC. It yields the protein CASSHGGRPYEQYF.

The CDR3 protein is CASSQASPINTDTQYF. DNA for the CDR3: TGCGCCAGCTCCCAGGCTAGCCCGATAAACACAGATACGCAGTATTTT. The chain links TRBV4-3 to TRBJ2-3, with D possibly being TRBD2 (5 bases). Germline CDR1 and CDR2: LGHNA and YSLEER. Trimming shortened V by 8 bases and J by 2 bases, and 20 bases separated the two germline ends. The CDR3 runs 16 residues.

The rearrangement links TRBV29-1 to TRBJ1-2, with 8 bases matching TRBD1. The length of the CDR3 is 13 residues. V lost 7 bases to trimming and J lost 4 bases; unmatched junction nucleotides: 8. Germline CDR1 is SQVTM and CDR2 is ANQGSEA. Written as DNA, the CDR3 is TGCAGCGGCGAACAGGGGGATGGCTATGGCTACACCTTC. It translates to CSGEQGDGYGYTF. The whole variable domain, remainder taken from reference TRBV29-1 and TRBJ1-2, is SAVISQKPSRDICQRGTSLTIQCQVDSQVTMMFWYRQQPGQSLTLIATANQGSEATYESGFVIDKFPISRPNLTFSTLTVSNMSPEDSSIYLCSGEQGDGYGYTFGSGTRLTVV.

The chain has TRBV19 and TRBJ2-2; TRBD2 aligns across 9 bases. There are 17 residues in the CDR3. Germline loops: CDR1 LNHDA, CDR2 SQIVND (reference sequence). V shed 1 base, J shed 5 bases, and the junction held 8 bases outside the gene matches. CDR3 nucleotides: TGTGCCAGTAGTATAGGCGGCGGGGGGGCCGGGACCGGGGAGCTGTTTTTT. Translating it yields CASSIGGGGAGTGELFF.

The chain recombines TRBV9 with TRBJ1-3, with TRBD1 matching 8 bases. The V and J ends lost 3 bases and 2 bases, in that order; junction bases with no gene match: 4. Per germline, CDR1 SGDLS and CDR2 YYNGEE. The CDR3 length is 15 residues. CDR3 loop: CASSALTGAGNTIYF. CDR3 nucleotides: TGTGCCAGCAGCGCGCTGACAGGGGCTGGAAACACCATATATTTT.

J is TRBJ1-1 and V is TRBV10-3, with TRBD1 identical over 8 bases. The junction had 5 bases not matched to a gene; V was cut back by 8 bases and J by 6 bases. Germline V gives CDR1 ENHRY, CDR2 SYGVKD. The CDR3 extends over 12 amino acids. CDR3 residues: CAIGDRFSEAFF. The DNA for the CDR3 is TGTGCCATCGGGGACAGGTTCTCTGAAGCTTTCTTT.

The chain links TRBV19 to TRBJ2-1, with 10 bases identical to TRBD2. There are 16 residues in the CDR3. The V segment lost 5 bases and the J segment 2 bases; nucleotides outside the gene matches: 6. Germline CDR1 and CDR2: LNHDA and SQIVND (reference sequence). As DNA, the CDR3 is TGTGCCAGTAGTCTTCTAGCGGGAGTAACCTACAATGAGCAGTTCTTC. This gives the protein CASSLLAGVTYNEQFF.

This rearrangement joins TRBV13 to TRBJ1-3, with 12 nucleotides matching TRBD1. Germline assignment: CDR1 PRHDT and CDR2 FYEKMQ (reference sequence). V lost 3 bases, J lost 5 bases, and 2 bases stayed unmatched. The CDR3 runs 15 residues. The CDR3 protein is CASSLGTGGRNTIYF. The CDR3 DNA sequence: TGTGCCAGCAGCTTGGGGACAGGGGGCAGAAACACCATATATTTT.

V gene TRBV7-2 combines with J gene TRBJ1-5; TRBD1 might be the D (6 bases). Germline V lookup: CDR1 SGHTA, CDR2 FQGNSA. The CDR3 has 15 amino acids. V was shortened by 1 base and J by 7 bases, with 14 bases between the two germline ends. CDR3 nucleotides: TGTGCCAGCAGCTTAGGGCAGGGGAGATACCAGCCCCAGCATTTT. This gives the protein CASSLGQGRYQPQHF.

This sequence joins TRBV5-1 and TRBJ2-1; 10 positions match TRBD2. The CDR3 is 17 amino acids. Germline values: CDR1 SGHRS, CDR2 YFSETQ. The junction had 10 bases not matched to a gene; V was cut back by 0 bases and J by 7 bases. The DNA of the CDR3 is TGCGCCAGCAGCTTGGTGATCGCTAGCGGGGGAACAAATGAGCAGTTCTTC. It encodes CASSLVIASGGTNEQFF.

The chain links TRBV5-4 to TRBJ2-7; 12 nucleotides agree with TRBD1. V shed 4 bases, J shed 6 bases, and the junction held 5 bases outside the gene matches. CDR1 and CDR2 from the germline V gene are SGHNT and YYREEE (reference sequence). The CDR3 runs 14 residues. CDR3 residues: CASSAGQGASEQYF. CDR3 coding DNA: TGTGCCAGCAGCGCGGGACAGGGGGCCAGCGAGCAGTACTTC.